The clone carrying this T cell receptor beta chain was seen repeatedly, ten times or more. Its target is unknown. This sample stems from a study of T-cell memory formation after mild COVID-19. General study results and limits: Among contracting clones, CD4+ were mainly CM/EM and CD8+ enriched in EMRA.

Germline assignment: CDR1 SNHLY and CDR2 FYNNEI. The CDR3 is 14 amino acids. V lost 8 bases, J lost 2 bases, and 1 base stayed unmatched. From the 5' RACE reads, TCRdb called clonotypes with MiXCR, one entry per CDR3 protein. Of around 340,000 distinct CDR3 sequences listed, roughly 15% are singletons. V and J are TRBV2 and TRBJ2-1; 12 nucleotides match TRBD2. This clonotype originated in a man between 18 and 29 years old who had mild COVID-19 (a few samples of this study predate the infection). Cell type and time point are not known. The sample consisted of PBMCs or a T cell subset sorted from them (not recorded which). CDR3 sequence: CASRLAGAYNEQFF. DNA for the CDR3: TGTGCCAGCCGACTAGCGGGGGCCTACAATGAGCAGTTCTTC.